This entry concerns a single T cell receptor (beta chain). Its cognate antigen is unknown. It was CD45RO-negative cells, positively selected for CCR7, that made up naive CD8 cells, with terminally differentiated effector memory CD45RA+ cells excluded. The sample comes from a study of shared clonotypes between healthy human individuals. Deletions cut 0 bases from V and 9 bases from J, with 7 bases between. This CDR3 region has 12 residues. Germline V lookup: CDR1 SGHRS, CDR2 YFSETQ. TCRdb's table, derived via immunoSEQ multiplex PCR, lists solely in-frame clones and lacks some. The sample yields 2 million to 2.5 million clones, roughly 91% seen once. Regarding the study as a whole: A handful of donors showed sharing of around 5% of naive CD4 clonotypes.

The sequenced sample was naive CD8+ T cells from PBMCs. The source of this sequence is a man aged 18 to 30 in good health. Some clones in this sample may be carry-over from other donors' samples. The rearrangement links TRBV5-1 to TRBJ2-1; tentatively, D is TRBD2 (5 bases). CDR3 in amino acids: CASSLGGREQFF. DNA for the CDR3: TGCGCCAGCAGCTTGGGAGGGCGTGAGCAGTTCTTC.